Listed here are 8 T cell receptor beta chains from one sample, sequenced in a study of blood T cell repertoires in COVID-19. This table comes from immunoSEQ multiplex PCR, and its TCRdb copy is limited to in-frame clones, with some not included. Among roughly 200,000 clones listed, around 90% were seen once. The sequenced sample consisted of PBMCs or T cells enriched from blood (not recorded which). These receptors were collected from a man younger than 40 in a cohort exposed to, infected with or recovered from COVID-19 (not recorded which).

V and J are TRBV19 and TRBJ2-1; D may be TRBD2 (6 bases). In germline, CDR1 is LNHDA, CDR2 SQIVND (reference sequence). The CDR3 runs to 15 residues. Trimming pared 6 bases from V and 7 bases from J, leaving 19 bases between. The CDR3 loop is CASRRREGGLNEQFF. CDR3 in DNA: TGTGCCAGTAGGAGGAGAGAAGGAGGGCTGAATGAGCAGTTCTTC.

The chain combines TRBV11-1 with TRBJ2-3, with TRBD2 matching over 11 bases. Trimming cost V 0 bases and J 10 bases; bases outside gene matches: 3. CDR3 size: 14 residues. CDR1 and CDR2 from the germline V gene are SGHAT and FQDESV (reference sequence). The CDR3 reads CASSLASGGVAQYF. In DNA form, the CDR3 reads TGTGCCAGCAGCTTAGCTAGCGGGGGGGTGGCGCAGTATTTT.

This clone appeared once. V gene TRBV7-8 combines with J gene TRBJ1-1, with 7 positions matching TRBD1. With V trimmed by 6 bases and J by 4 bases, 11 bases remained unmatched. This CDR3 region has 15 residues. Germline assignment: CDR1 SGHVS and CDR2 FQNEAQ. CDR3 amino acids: CASSFRTGGSTEAFF. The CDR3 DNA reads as TGTGCCAGCAGTTTTCGGACAGGTGGGAGCACTGAAGCTTTCTTT.

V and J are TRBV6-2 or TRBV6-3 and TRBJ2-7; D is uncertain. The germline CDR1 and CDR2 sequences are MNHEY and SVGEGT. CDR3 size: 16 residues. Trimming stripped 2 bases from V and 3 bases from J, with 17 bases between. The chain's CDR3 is CASSYPYRESDYEQYF. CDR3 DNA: TGTGCCAGCAGTTACCCGTATCGCGAGTCCGACTACGAGCAGTACTTC.

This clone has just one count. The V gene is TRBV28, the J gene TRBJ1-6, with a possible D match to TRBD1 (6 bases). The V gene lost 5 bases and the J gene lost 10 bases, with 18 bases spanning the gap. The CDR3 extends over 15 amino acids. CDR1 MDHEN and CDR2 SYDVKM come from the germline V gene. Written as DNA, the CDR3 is TGTGCCAGCAGTCATACGACAGGTATTAGATCACCCCTCCACTTT. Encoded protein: CASSHTTGIRSPLHF.

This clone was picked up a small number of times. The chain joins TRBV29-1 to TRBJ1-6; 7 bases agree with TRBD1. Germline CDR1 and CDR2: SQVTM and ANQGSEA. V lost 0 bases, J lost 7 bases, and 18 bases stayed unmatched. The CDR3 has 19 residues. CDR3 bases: TGCAGCGTTGAAGATCCCGAGGGACAGCCGGTTTTTGGGAATTCACCCCTCCACTTT. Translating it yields CSVEDPEGQPVFGNSPLHF.

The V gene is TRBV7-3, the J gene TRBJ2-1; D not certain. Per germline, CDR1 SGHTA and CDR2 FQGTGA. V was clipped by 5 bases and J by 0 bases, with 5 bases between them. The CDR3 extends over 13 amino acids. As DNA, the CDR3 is TGTGCCAGCAGCGCCAGCTCCTACAATGAGCAGTTCTTC. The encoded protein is CASSASSYNEQFF. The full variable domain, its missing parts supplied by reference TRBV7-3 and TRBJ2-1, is GAGVSQTPSNKVTEKGKYVELRCDPISGHTALYWYRQSLGQGPEFLIYFQGTGAADDSGLPNDRFFAVRPEGSVSTLKIQRTERGDSAVYLCASSASSYNEQFFGPGTRLTVL.

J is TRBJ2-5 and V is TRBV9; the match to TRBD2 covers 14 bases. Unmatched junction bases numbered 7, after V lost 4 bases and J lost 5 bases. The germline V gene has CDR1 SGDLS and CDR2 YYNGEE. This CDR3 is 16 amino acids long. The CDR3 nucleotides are TGTGCCAGCAGCCGACTAGCGGGAGGGCCGCGGGAGACCCAGTACTTC. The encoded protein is CASSRLAGGPRETQYF.